This TCR beta chain came from a study of blood T cell repertoires in COVID-19. Study as a whole: COVID-19 samples collected from the United States, Italy and Spain covered acute and convalescent phases. Sample material is recorded as cDNA or gDNA derived from T cells, B-cell-depleted T cells, or PBMCs.

Clones were read by immunoSEQ multiplex PCR, and TCRdb kept only the in-frame ones, dropping some. The sample lists tens of thousands of clones; roughly 74% were seen once. With 5 bases clipped from V and 7 bases from J, the junction kept 8 bases outside the gene matches. The CDR3 is 15 amino acids. Germline CDR1 and CDR2: MNHEY and SMNVEV (reference sequence). Source material: peripheral blood. This rearrangement joins TRBV27 to TRBJ2-3; 11 bases align to TRBD2. The receptor's source is a woman of 80 years or more with acute or convalescent COVID-19. As DNA, the CDR3 is TGTGCCAGCAGTCCAGTAGCGGGAGGGCCCTATACGCAGTATTTT. It encodes CASSPVAGGPYTQYF.